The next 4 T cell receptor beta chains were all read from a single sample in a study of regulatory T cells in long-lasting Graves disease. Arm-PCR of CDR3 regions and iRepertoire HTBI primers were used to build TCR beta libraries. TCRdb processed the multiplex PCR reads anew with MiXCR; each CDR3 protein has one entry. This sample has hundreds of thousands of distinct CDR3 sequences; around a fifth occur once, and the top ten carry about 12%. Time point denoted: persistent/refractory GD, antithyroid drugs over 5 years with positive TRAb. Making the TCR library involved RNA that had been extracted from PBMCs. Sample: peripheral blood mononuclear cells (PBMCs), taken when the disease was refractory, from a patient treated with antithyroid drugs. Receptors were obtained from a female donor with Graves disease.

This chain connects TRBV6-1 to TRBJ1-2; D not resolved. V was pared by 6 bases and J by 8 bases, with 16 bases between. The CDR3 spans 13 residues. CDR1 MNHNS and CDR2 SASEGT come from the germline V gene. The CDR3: CASRDSRTWGYTF. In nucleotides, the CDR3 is TGTGCCAGCAGGGATTCCCGAACATGGGGCTACACCTTC.

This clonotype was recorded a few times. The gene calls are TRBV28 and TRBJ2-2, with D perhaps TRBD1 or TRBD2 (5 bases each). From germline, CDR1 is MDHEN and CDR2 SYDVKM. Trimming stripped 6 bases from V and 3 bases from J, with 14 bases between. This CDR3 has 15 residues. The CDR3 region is CASRTGTADTGELFF. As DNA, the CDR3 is TGTGCCAGCAGAACCGGGACCGCCGACACCGGGGAGCTGTTTTTT.

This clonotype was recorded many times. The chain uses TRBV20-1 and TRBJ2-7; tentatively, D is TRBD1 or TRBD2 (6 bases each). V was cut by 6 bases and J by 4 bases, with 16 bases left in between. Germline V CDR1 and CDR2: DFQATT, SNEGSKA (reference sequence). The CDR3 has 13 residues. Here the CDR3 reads CSARSGRGYEQYF. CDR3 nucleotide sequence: TGCAGTGCACGTAGCGGCAGGGGATACGAGCAGTACTTC.

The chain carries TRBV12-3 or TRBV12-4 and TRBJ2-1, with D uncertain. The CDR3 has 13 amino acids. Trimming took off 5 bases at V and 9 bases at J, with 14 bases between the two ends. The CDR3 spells CASSPESGGEQFF. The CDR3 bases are TGTGCCAGCAGTCCAGAATCGGGTGGTGAGCAGTTCTTC.